This section outlines one TCR beta chain sequence together with its context. Under recently defined diagnostic criteria, the patients with Susac syndrome qualified as having definite or probable disease. The data were obtained in a study of CD8 T cells in Susac syndrome. Study in general: When blood was drawn, patients with Susac syndrome were on intravenous immunoglobulin alone, on corticosteroids, or therapy-naive.

Between the trimmed V and J ends, which lost 6 bases and 5 bases, there was a span of 15 bases. There are 14 residues in the CDR3. The V gene's germline CDR1 is MGHDK and CDR2 SYGVNS. Random hexamers served to reverse transcribe roughly 0.45 to 1 ug RNA. Coverage of TCR beta CDR3 amplification by immunoSEQ multiplex PCR extended to 54 Vbeta and 13 Jbeta. One entry per CDR3 protein results from TCRdb running MiXCR on the immunoSEQ multiplex PCR reads. This table holds more than 80,000 distinct CDR3 sequences, approximately 94% found once. The sequence derives from a human donor with Susac syndrome. This chain links TRBV25-1 with TRBJ2-3; the D gene could be TRBD1 or TRBD2 (5 bases each). The sequenced sample was CD8+ T cells from PBMCs. The CDR3 loop is CASSPRGREDTQYF. The CDR3 region has the DNA TGTGCCAGCAGCCCTCGGGGCAGGGAAGATACGCAGTATTTT.